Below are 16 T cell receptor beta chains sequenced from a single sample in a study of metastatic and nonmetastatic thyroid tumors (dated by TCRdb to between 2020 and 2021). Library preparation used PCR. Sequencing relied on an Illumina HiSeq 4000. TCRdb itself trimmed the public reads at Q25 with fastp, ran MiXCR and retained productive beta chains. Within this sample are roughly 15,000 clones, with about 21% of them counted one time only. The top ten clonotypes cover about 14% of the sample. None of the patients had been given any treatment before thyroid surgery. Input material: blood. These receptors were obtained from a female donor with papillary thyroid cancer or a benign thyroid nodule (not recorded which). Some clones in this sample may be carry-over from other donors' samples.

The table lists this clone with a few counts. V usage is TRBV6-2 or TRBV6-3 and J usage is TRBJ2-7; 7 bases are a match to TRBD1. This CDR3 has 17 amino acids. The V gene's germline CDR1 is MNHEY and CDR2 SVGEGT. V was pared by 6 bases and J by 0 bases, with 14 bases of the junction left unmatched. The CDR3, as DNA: TGTGCCAGCAGCCGATATCCCCGCGACAGGGCCTCCTACGAGCAGTACTTC. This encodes CASSRYPRDRASYEQYF.

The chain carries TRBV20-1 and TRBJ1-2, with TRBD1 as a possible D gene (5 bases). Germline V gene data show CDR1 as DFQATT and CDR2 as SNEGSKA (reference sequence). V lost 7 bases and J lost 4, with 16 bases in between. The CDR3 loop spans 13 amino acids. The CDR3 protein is CSVTTGLIYGYTF. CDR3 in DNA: TGCAGTGTTACCACGGGACTTATCTATGGCTACACCTTC.

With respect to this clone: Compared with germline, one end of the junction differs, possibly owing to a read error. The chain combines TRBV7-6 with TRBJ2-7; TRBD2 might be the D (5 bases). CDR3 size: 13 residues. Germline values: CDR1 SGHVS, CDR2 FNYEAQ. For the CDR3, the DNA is TGTGCCAGCAGCAAGCGGTCCACCTACGATCAGTACTTC. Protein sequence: CASSKRSTYDQYF.

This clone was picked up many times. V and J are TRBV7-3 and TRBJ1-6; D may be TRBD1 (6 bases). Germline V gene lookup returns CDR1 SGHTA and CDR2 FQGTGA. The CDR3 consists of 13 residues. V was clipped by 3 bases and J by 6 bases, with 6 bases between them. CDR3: CASSLDSNSPLHF. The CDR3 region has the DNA TGTGCCAGCAGCTTGGACAGTAATTCACCCCTCCACTTT.

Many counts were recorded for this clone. The CDR3 region is CASSQFTSGGTDTQYF. The CDR3 DNA sequence: TGCGCCAGCAGCCAATTTACTAGCGGGGGCACAGATACGCAGTATTTT. This sequence joins TRBV4-3 and TRBJ2-3; 10 bases align to TRBD2. The V segment lost 2 bases and the J segment 1 base; nucleotides outside the gene matches: 3. The CDR3 length is 16 residues. Germline CDR1 and CDR2: LGHNA and YSLEER.

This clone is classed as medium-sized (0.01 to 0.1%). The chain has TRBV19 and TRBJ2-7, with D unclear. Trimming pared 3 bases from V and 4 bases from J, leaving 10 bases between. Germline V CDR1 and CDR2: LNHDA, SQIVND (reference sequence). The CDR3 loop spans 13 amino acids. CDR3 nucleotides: TGTGCCAGTAGTATTAATGTTCTGTACGAGCAGTACTTC. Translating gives CASSINVLYEQYF.

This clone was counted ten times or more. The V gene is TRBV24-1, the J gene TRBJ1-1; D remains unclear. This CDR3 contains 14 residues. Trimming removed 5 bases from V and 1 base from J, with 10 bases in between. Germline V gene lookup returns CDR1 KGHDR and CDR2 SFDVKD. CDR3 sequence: CATSGLKENTEAFF. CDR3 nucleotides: TGTGCCACCAGTGGTCTGAAGGAGAACACTGAAGCTTTCTTT.

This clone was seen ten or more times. The CDR3 sequence is CASSGKTGLTEAFF. CDR3 sequence (DNA): TGTGCCAGCAGCGGAAAAACAGGGCTCACTGAAGCTTTCTTT. This chain joins TRBV4-2 and TRBJ1-1; perhaps TRBD1 as D (6 bases). Deletions cut 5 bases from V and 4 bases from J, with 14 bases between. Germline V lookup: CDR1 LGHNA, CDR2 YNFKEQ. CDR3 length: 14 residues.

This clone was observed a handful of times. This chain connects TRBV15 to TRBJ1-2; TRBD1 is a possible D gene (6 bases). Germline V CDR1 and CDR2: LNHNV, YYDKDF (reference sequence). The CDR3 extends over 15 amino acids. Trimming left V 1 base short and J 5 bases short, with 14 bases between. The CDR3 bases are TGTGCCACCAGCAGAGGGCCGGGGGCTTCTTATGGCTACACCTTC. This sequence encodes CATSRGPGASYGYTF. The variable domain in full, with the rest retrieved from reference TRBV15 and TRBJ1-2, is DAMVIQNPRYQVTQFGKPVTLSCSQTLNHNVMYWYQQKSSQAPKLLFHYYDKDFNNEADTPDNFQSRRPNTSFCFLDIRSPGLGDTAMYLCATSRGPGASYGYTFGSGTRLTVV.

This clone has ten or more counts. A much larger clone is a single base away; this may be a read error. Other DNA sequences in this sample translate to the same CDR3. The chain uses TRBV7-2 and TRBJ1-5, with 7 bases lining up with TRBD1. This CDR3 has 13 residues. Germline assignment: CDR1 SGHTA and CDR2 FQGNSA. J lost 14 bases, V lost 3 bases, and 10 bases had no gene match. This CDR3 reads CASSLGRDSKEHF. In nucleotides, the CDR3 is TGTGCCAGCAGCTTGGGCCGGGACAGCAAGGAGCATTTT.

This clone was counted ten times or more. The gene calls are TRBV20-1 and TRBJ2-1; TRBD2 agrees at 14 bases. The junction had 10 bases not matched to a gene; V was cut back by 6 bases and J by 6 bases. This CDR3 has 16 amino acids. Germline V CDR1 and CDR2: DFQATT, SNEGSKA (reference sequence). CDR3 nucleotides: TGCAGTGCCCAGGGACTAGCGGGAGCGAGGGGCAATGAGCAGTTCTTC. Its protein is CSAQGLAGARGNEQFF.

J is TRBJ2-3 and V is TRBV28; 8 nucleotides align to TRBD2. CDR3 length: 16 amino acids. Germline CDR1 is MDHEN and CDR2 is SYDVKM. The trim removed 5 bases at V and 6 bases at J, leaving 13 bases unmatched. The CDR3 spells CASSLPSPAGVDTQYF. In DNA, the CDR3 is TGTGCCAGCAGTCTCCCCTCGCCAGCGGGAGTCGATACGCAGTATTTT.

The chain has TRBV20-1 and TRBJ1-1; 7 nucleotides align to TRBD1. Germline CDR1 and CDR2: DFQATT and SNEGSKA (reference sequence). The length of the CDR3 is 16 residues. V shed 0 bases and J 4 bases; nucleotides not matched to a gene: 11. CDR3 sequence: CSAREPNRGIGTEAFF. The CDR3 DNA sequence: TGCAGTGCTAGAGAGCCCAACAGGGGTATCGGCACTGAAGCTTTCTTT.

DNA for the CDR3: TGCAGCGGAGGACAGAGCTACGAGCAGTACTTC. Its protein product is CSGGQSYEQYF. The chain joins TRBV20-1 to TRBJ2-7; D is possibly TRBD1 (6 bases). Germline CDR1 reads DFQATT; CDR2 reads SNEGSKA (reference sequence). The CDR3 has 11 amino acids.

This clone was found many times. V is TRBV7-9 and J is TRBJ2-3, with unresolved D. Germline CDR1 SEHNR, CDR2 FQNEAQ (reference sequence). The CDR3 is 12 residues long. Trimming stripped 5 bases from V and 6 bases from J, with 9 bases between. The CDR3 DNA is TGTGCCAGCAGCCCAGCAAGGGATACGCAGTATTTT. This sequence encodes CASSPARDTQYF.

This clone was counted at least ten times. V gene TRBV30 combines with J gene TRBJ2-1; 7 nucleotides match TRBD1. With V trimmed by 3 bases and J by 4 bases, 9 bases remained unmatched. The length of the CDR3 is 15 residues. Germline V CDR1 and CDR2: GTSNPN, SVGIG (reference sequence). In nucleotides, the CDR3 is TGTGCCTGGAGCAAGACAGGGTCGGCGTACAATGAGCAGTTCTTC. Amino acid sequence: CAWSKTGSAYNEQFF.